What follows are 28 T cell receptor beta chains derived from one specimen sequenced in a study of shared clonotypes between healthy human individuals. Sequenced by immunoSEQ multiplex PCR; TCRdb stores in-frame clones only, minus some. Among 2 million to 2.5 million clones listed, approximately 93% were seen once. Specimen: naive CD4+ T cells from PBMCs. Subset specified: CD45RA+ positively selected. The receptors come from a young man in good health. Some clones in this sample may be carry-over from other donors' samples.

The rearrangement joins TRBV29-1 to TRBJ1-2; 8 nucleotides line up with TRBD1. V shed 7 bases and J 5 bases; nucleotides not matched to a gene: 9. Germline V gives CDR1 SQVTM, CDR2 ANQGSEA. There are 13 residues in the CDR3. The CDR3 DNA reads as TGCAGCGCTTCAGGCGGGACAGGTTATGGCTACACCTTC. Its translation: CSASGGTGYGYTF. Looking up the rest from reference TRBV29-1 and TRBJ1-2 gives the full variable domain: SAVISQKPSRDICQRGTSLTIQCQVDSQVTMMFWYRQQPGQSLTLIATANQGSEATYESGFVIDKFPISRPNLTFSTLTVSNMSPEDSSIYLCSASGGTGYGYTFGSGTRLTVV.

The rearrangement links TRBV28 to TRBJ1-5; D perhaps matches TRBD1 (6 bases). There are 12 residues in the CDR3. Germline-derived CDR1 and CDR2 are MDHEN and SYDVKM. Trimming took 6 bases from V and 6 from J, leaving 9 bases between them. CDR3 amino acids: CASRQGSQPQHF. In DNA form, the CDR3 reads TGTGCCAGCAGACAGGGAAGTCAGCCCCAGCATTTT.

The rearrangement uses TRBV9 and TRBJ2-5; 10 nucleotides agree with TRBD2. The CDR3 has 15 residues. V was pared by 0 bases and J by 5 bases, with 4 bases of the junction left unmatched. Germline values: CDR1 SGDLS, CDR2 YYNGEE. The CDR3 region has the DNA TGTGCCAGCAGCGTAGCTAGCGGGAGCTTTGAGACCCAGTACTTC. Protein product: CASSVASGSFETQYF. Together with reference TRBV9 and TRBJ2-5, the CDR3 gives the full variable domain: DSGVTQTPKHLITATGQRVTLRCSPRSGDLSVYWYQQSLDQGLQFLIQYYNGEERAKGNILERFSAQQFPDLHSELNLSSLELGDSALYFCASSVASGSFETQYFGPGTRLLVL.

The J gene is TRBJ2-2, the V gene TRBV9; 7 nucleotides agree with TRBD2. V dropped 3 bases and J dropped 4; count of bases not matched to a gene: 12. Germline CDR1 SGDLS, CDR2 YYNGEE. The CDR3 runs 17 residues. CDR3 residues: CASSARTWEGPTGELFF. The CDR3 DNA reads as TGTGCCAGCAGCGCTCGAACGTGGGAGGGGCCCACCGGGGAGCTGTTTTTT.

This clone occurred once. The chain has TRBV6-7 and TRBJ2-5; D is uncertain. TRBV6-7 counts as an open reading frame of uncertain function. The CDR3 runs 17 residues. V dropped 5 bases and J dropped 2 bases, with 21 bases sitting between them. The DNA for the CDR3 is TGTGCCAGCAGTCCATCCCCATCAACCGGTGGACAAGAGACCCAGTACTTC. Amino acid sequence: CASSPSPSTGGQETQYF.

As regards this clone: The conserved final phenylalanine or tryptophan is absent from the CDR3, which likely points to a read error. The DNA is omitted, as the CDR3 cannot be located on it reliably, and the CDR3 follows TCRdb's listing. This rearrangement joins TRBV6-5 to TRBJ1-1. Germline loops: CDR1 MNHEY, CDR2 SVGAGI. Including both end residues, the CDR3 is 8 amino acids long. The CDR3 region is CPTRGGRS.

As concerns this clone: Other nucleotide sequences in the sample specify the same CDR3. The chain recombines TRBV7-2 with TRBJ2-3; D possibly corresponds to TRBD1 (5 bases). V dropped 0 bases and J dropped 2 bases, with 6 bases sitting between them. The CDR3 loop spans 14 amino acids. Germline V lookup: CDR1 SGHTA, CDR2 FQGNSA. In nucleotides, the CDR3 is TGTGCCAGCAGCTTAGCGGGGCCCACAGATACGCAGTATTTT. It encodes CASSLAGPTDTQYF.

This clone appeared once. The CDR3 here is CASSIWSSQETQYF. The CDR3 region has the DNA TGTGCCAGTAGTATATGGTCCAGCCAAGAGACCCAGTACTTC. V and J are TRBV19 and TRBJ2-5, with D hard to call. The CDR3 totals 14 residues. Looked up from germline, CDR1 is LNHDA and CDR2 is SQIVND (reference sequence). V lost 2 bases, J lost 1 base, and 8 bases lay in between.

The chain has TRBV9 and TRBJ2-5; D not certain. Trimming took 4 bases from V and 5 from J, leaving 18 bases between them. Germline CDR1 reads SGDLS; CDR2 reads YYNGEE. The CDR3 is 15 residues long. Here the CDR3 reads CASSRQRPSDETQYF. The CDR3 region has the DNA TGTGCCAGCAGCCGCCAGCGTCCGAGTGATGAGACCCAGTACTTC.

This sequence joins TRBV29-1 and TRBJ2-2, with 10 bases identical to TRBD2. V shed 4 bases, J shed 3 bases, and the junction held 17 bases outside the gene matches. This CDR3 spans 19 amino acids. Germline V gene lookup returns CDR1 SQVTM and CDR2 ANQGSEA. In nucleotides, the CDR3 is TGCAGCGTTGTCCCGCTTAGGCTAGCGGGAGTGTGGGACACCGGGGAGCTGTTTTTT. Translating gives CSVVPLRLAGVWDTGELFF.

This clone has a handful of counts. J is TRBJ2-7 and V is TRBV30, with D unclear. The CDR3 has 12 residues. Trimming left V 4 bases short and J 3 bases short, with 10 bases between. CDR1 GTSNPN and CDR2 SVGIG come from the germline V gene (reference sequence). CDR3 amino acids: CAWNDGDYEQYF. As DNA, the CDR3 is TGTGCCTGGAACGACGGAGACTACGAGCAGTACTTC.

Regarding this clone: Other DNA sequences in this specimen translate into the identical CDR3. In nucleotides, the CDR3 is TGTGCCTGGAGAGGGGGGTACAATGAGCAGTTCTTC. It codes for CAWRGGYNEQFF. The chain couples TRBV30 to TRBJ2-1, with D possibly called TRBD1 or TRBD2 (6 bases each). Trimming pared 3 bases from V and 4 bases from J, leaving 7 bases between. CDR1 and CDR2 (germline): GTSNPN, SVGIG (reference sequence). The CDR3 sequence is 12 residues long.

CDR3 amino acids: CASSLGLAGQFF. For the CDR3, the DNA is TGTGCCAGCAGTTTGGGACTAGCGGGACAGTTCTTC. The chain is built from TRBV28 and TRBJ2-1, with 13 bases identical to TRBD2. Germline CDR1 MDHEN, CDR2 SYDVKM. With 3 bases clipped from V and 13 bases from J, the junction kept 0 bases outside the gene matches. This CDR3 spans 12 amino acids.

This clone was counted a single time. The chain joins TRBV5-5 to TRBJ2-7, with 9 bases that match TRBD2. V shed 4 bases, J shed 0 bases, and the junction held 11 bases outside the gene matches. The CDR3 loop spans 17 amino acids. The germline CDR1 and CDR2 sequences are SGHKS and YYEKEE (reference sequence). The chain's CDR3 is CASSHFISGSPSYEQYF. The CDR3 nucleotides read TGTGCCAGCAGCCACTTCATTAGCGGGAGCCCCTCCTACGAGCAGTACTTC.

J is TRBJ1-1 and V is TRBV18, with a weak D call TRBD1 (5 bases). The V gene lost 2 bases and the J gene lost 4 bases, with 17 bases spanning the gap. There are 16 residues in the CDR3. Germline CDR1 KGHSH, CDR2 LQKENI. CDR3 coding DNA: TGTGCCAGCTCACCAATACCCAGGGTTGGCGGCACTGAAGCTTTCTTT. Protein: CASSPIPRVGGTEAFF.

The CDR3 protein is CASSSPLGREGPYEQFF. CDR3 bases: TGTGCCAGCAGTTCCCCCCTAGGACGGGAGGGCCCGTATGAGCAGTTCTTC. The V and J genes are TRBV27 and TRBJ2-1; 8 positions agree with TRBD2. The CDR3 is 17 residues long. The J segment lost 8 bases and the V segment lost 4 bases, leaving 16 bases of the junction unmatched. From germline, CDR1 is MNHEY and CDR2 SMNVEV (reference sequence).

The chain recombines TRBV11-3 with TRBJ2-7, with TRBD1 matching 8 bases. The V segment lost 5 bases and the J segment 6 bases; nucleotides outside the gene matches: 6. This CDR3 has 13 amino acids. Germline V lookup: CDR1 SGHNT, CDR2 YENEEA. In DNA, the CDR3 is TGTGCCAGCAGCCCCCGGGGGACAGGCGAGCAGTACTTC. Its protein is CASSPRGTGEQYF.

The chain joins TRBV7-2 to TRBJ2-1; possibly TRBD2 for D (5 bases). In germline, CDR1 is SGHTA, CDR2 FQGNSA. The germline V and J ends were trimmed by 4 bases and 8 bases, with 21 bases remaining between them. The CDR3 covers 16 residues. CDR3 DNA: TGTGCCAGCAGCTCCCCGAATCTAAGCGGTTATGATGAGCAGTTCTTC. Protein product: CASSSPNLSGYDEQFF.

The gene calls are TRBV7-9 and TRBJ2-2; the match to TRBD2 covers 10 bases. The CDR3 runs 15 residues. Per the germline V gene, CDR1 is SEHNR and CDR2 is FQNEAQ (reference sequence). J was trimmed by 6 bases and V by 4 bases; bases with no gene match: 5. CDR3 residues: CASSSSGRGSGELFF. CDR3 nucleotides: TGTGCCAGCAGCTCTAGCGGGAGAGGGTCCGGGGAGCTGTTTTTT.

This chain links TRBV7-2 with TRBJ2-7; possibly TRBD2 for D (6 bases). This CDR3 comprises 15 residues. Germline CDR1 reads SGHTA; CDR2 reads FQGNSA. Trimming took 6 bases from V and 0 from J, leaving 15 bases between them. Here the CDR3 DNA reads TGTGCCAGCAGTTCGGAGGGCGGATCCTCCTACGAGCAGTACTTC. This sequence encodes CASSSEGGSSYEQYF. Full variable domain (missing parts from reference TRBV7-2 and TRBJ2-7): GAGVSQSPSNKVTEKGKDVELRCDPISGHTALYWYRQSLGQGLEFLIYFQGNSAPDKSGLPSDRFSAERTGGSVSTLTIQRTQQEDSAVYLCASSSEGGSSYEQYFGPGTRLTVT.

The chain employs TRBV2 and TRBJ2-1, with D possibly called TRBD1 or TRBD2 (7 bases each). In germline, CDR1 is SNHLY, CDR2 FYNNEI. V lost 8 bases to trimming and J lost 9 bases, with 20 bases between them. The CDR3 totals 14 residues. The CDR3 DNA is TGTGCCAGCGGGATAGCGGGCAGGGGGGGTGAGCAGTTCTTC. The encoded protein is CASGIAGRGGEQFF.

The CDR3 loop is CASSERNPAFF. As DNA, the CDR3 is TGTGCCAGCAGTGAGCGCAATCCAGCTTTCTTT. This chain connects TRBV6-1 to TRBJ1-1; D is undetermined. Germline loops: CDR1 MNHNS, CDR2 SASEGT. The CDR3 length is 11 residues. V was trimmed by 3 bases and J by 10 bases, leaving 9 bases between them.

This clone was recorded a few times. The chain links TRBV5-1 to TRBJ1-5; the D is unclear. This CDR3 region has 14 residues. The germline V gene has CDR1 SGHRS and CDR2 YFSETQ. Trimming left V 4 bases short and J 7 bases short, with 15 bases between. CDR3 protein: CASSPTAGGQPQHF. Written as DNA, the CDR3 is TGCGCCAGCAGCCCGACGGCTGGCGGGCAGCCCCAGCATTTT.

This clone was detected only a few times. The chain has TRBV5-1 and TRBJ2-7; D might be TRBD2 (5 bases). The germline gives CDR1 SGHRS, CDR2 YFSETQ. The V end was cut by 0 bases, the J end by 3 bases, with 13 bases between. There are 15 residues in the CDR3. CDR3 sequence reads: CASSLAGEPGYEQYF. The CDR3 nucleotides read TGCGCCAGCAGCTTGGCCGGGGAACCGGGCTACGAGCAGTACTTC.

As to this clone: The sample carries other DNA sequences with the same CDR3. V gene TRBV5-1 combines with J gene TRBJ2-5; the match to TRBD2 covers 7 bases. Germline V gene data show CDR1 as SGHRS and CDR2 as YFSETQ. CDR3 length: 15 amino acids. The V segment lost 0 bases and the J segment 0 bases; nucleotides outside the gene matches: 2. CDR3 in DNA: TGCGCCAGCAGCTTGGTTGCGGGGGACCAAGAGACCCAGTACTTC. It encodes CASSLVAGDQETQYF.

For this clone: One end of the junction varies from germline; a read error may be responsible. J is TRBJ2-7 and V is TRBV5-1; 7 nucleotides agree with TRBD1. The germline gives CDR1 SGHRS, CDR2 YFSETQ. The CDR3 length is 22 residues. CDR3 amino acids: CASRLGRGSPQSDRKVSYEQYF. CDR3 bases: TGCGCCAGCAGGTTGGGGCGAGGGTCGCCACAGTCGGACAGGAAGGTATCCTACGAGCAGTACTTC.

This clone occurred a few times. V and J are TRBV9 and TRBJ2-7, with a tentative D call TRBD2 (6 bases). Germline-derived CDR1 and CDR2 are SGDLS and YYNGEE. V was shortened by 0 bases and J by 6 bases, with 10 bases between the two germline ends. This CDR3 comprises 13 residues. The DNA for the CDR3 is TGTGCCAGCAGCGTAGCGGGAGAGGGCGAGCAGTACTTC. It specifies CASSVAGEGEQYF.

Here the CDR3 reads CASSIVGPNYGYTF. CDR3 sequence (DNA): TGTGCCAGTAGTATAGTTGGACCTAACTATGGCTACACCTTC. The chain links TRBV19 to TRBJ1-2; D uncertain. The germline V gene encodes CDR1 LNHDA and CDR2 SQIVND (reference sequence). The CDR3 totals 14 residues. Trimming shortened V by 1 base and J by 0 bases, and 6 bases separated the two germline ends.